The 30 T cell receptor beta chains given below trace back to one sample, sequenced in a study of CXCR3-negative and CXCR3-positive naive CD8 T cells. UMI-labeled TRB cDNA libraries were prepared by 5' RACE. TCRdb re-called the 5' RACE reads and catalogs CDR3 proteins one per entry, DNA excluded. The specimen's table records just under 90,000 distinct CDR3 sequences. The antigens these receptors bind are not known. Points from the study as a whole: Researchers report that CXCR3-positive naive cells carry more hydrophobic TRB CDR3s than CXCR3-negative naive cells.

Source material: naive CXCR3+ CD8+ T cells from blood. The subset: CD45RO-CCR7+CD27+CD95- naive CD8+ T cells expressing CXCR3 (TNR3+). These receptors all stem from a human donor in good health. Some clones in this sample may be carry-over from other donors' samples.

This chain links TRBV28 with TRBJ1-5. The length of the CDR3 is 17 residues. Germline V gene lookup returns CDR1 MDHEN and CDR2 SYDVKM. CDR3 protein: CASSPILTLGQSQPQHF.

The chain recombines TRBV11-2 with TRBJ1-2. The CDR3 covers 13 residues. From germline, CDR1 is SGHAT and CDR2 FQNNGV. CDR3 protein: CASSLATNYGYTF. Using reference TRBV11-2 and TRBJ1-2 for the parts outside the CDR3, the full variable domain is EAGVAQSPRYKIIEKRQSVAFWCNPISGHATLYWYQQILGQGPKLLIQFQNNGVVDDSQLPKDRFSAERLKGVDSTLKIQPAKLEDSAVYLCASSLATNYGYTFGSGTRLTVV.

The chain couples TRBV5-5 to TRBJ1-4; TCRdb gives TRBD1 as the D gene, but with no DNA this cannot be confirmed. This CDR3 comprises 17 residues. Germline V gene lookup returns CDR1 SGHKS and CDR2 YYEKEE (reference sequence). The CDR3 loop reads CASSPHYGGQSNEKLFF.

The chain recombines TRBV28 with TRBJ2-5; TCRdb returns TRBD2, unconfirmable since there is no DNA. The CDR3 extends over 16 amino acids. Germline CDR1 and CDR2: MDHEN and SYDVKM. This chain's CDR3 is CASSLSVSGDPRAQYF.

The chain is built from TRBV27 and TRBJ1-5. The CDR3 extends over 12 amino acids. Germline CDR1 is MNHEY and CDR2 is SMNVEV (reference sequence). The chain's CDR3 is CASSAYNQPQHF.

The chain carries TRBV7-9 and TRBJ2-1; checking the TCRdb D call of TRBD2 is not possible without DNA. CDR3 length equals 17 residues. Per the germline V gene, CDR1 is SEHNR and CDR2 is FQNEAQ (reference sequence). CDR3 loop: CASSSGTSGGQYNEQFF.

The chain recombines TRBV28 with TRBJ2-7; as DNA is missing, the TRBD2 call by TCRdb cannot be tested. The CDR3 covers 18 residues. The V gene's germline CDR1 is MDHEN and CDR2 SYDVKM. The CDR3 spells CASSPLWVRALSSYEQYF.

J is TRBJ2-7 and V is TRBV19; TCRdb proposes TRBD1, but this gene call is untestable without DNA. This CDR3 has 13 residues. CDR1 and CDR2 from the germline V gene are LNHDA and SQIVND (reference sequence). CDR3 sequence reads: CASSMGAGYEQCF.

The rearrangement links TRBV4-1 to TRBJ2-1; TCRdb selects TRBD1, and the lack of DNA leaves this call unchecked. The CDR3 has 14 amino acids. Germline values: CDR1 MGHRA, CDR2 YSYEKL. The CDR3 sequence: CASSHPGQGNEQFF.

The CDR3 region is CSVEDRDRGPYNEQFF. V is TRBV29-1 and J is TRBJ2-1; TCRdb calls TRBD1, which cannot be checked without DNA. The CDR3 loop spans 16 amino acids. Germline CDR1 is SQVTM and CDR2 is ANQGSEA.

The V and J genes are TRBV7-2 and TRBJ2-7; TCRdb lists TRBD1, though no DNA is available to test this call. The CDR3 is made up of 17 amino acids. Per the germline V gene, CDR1 is SGHTA and CDR2 is FQGNSA. The CDR3 loop reads CASSIRDFGDSLYEQYF.

The chain uses TRBV28 and TRBJ2-7. The germline V gene has CDR1 MDHEN and CDR2 SYDVKM. This CDR3 has 11 amino acids. The CDR3 loop reads CASGGSYEQYF.

The chain links TRBV6-2 or TRBV6-3 to TRBJ2-7; TCRdb lists TRBD2, though no DNA is available to test this call. From germline, CDR1 is MNHEY and CDR2 SVGEGT. The CDR3 is made up of 14 amino acids. CDR3 loop: CASSYVGPTYEQYF.

This rearrangement joins TRBV5-4 to TRBJ2-4; checking the TCRdb D call of TRBD1 is not possible without DNA. CDR1 SGHNT and CDR2 YYREEE come from the germline V gene (reference sequence). This CDR3 has 21 residues. The CDR3 sequence is CASSPGASGTGNHGAKNIQYF.

The genes are TRBV20-1 and TRBJ2-1; no DNA is available, so the TRBD2 call from TCRdb remains unchecked. The CDR3 spans 13 residues. Germline V lookup: CDR1 DFQATT, CDR2 SNEGSKA (reference sequence). The CDR3 protein is CSGRREAYNEQFF.

This chain links TRBV27 with TRBJ2-1; checking the TCRdb D call of TRBD1 is not possible without DNA. CDR1 is MNHEY, CDR2 SMNVEV, per germline (reference sequence). CDR3 length: 12 residues. CDR3 sequence reads: CASSLGTGEQFF.

The chain couples TRBV10-3 to TRBJ2-5; the TRBD1 assignment by TCRdb is unverifiable without DNA. Germline V CDR1 and CDR2: ENHRY, SYGVKD. This CDR3 has 14 amino acids. CDR3 amino acids: CAISLDRGLTAQYF.

The chain joins TRBV7-8 to TRBJ2-2; the TCRdb call, TRBD2, lacks DNA for checking. In germline, CDR1 is SGHVS, CDR2 FQNEAQ. This CDR3 spans 14 amino acids. CDR3 residues: CASSLPGPTGELFF. The whole variable domain, remainder taken from reference TRBV7-8 and TRBJ2-2, is GAGVSQSPRYKVAKRGQDVALRCDPISGHVSLFWYQQALGQGPEFLTYFQNEAQLDKSGLPSDRFFAERPEGSVSTLKIQRTQQEDSAVYLCASSLPGPTGELFFGEGSRLTVL.

This rearrangement joins TRBV29-1 to TRBJ2-2; TCRdb outputs TRBD1, but without DNA this stays unchecked. CDR3 length: 14 residues. Germline CDR1 and CDR2: SQVTM and ANQGSEA. The CDR3 sequence: CSVEGQGNTGELFF.

V gene TRBV7-8 combines with J gene TRBJ2-1; TCRdb gives TRBD2 as the D gene, but with no DNA this cannot be confirmed. The V gene's germline CDR1 is SGHVS and CDR2 FQNEAQ. CDR3 size: 16 residues. This CDR3 is CASLRAGIADYNEQFF.

This chain uses TRBV28 with TRBJ2-7; checking the TCRdb D call of TRBD1 is not possible without DNA. The CDR3 is made up of 15 amino acids. CDR1 is MDHEN, CDR2 SYDVKM, per germline. CDR3: CASSSPGQKLYEQYF.

CDR3 sequence reads: CASSQDPGTAETQYF. J is TRBJ2-5 and V is TRBV4-2. Germline V CDR1 and CDR2: LGHNA, YNFKEQ. There are 15 residues in the CDR3.

This chain links TRBV11-2 with TRBJ2-1; without DNA, the TCRdb call of TRBD2 cannot be checked. Germline V gives CDR1 SGHAT, CDR2 FQNNGV. The CDR3 runs to 13 residues. CDR3 sequence reads: CATSPPWNNEQFF.

This chain links TRBV6-2 or TRBV6-3 with TRBJ2-1; TCRdb returns TRBD1, unconfirmable since there is no DNA. The CDR3 covers 15 residues. Germline V gene data show CDR1 as MNHEY and CDR2 as SVGEGT. The CDR3 is CASSYWMGRNNEQFF.

The chain uses TRBV12-3 or TRBV12-4 and TRBJ2-3. CDR3 size: 12 residues. The CDR3 loop reads CASSFGPDTQYF.

The chain recombines TRBV29-1 with TRBJ2-5; the TCRdb call, TRBD2, lacks DNA for checking. In germline, CDR1 is SQVTM, CDR2 ANQGSEA. This CDR3 contains 16 residues. The CDR3 sequence is CSVEDTPGAAGETQYF.

CDR3 in amino acids: CATSWTSGERETQYF. The chain joins TRBV15 to TRBJ2-5; TCRdb gives TRBD2 as the D gene, but with no DNA this cannot be confirmed. Germline V gene sequence: CDR1 LNHNV, CDR2 YYDKDF (reference sequence). The CDR3 is made up of 15 amino acids.

This rearrangement joins TRBV5-1 to TRBJ1-2; the TCRdb D gene call, TRBD1, has no DNA to confirm it. Germline V CDR1 and CDR2: SGHRS, YFSETQ. The CDR3 extends over 14 amino acids. CDR3 region: CASTLSGQHYGYTF.

The genes are TRBV29-1 and TRBJ2-3; with no DNA, the TCRdb D assignment of TRBD2 cannot be verified. Looked up from germline, CDR1 is SQVTM and CDR2 is ANQGSEA. This CDR3 comprises 16 residues. CDR3 protein: CSVEAPAGETTDTQYF.

V and J are TRBV7-9 and TRBJ2-1. Germline V gene lookup returns CDR1 SEHNR and CDR2 FQNEAQ (reference sequence). The CDR3 loop spans 12 amino acids. The CDR3 loop is CASSLTYNEQFF.